This entry lists 10 T cell receptor beta chains sequenced from one sample in a study of blood T cell repertoires in COVID-19. TCRdb's table, derived via immunoSEQ multiplex PCR, lists solely in-frame clones and lacks some. The sample holds some 200,000 clones; roughly 87% are singletons and the top ten take more than 2%. Source material: PBMCs or T cells enriched from blood (not recorded which). These receptors all stem from a woman aged 30 to 39 who had recovered from COVID-19.

A single count supports this clone. V and J are TRBV24-1 and TRBJ2-7, with TRBD2 identical over 7 bases. Per germline, CDR1 KGHDR and CDR2 SFDVKD. CDR3 length: 14 amino acids. V gave up 5 bases and J gave up 0 bases; unmatched junction bases: 3. In nucleotides, the CDR3 is TGTGCCACCAGTGGGGCGGGAGACTCCTACGAGCAGTACTTC. It translates to CATSGAGDSYEQYF.

This rearrangement joins TRBV25-1 to TRBJ1-2; a weak D match, TRBD1 (5 bases). V was clipped by 3 bases and J by 4 bases, with 9 bases between them. Germline loops: CDR1 MGHDK, CDR2 SYGVNS. The CDR3 runs 13 residues. CDR3 sequence: CASSEGGTYGYTF. For the CDR3, the DNA is TGTGCCAGCAGTGAGGGGGGGACCTATGGCTACACCTTC.

The chain combines TRBV24-1 with TRBJ1-2; D may be TRBD1 (5 bases). There are 13 residues in the CDR3. CDR1 and CDR2 (germline): KGHDR, SFDVKD. Trimming removed 6 bases from V and 4 bases from J, with 11 bases in between. The CDR3 DNA follows: TGTGCCACCAGTAGGGGTAGGAGCTATGGCTACACCTTC. It encodes CATSRGRSYGYTF.

The chain is built from TRBV10-3 and TRBJ2-7; 9 nucleotides line up with TRBD2. The V gene's germline CDR1 is ENHRY and CDR2 SYGVKD. The CDR3 runs to 14 residues. The trim removed 4 bases at V and 2 bases at J, leaving 3 bases unmatched. CDR3 in amino acids: CAISAVAGAYEQYF. The CDR3 nucleotides read TGTGCCATCAGTGCAGTAGCGGGAGCCTACGAGCAGTACTTC.

This chain uses TRBV7-9 with TRBJ1-5, with 10 bases lining up with TRBD1. V was clipped by 5 bases and J by 0 bases; unmatched bases: 7. This CDR3 comprises 17 residues. The germline V gene encodes CDR1 SEHNR and CDR2 FQNEAQ (reference sequence). The CDR3 DNA reads TGTGCCAGCAGCCCCGGGACAGGGGTCTATAGCAATCAGCCCCAGCATTTT. Its translation: CASSPGTGVYSNQPQHF.

The V and J genes are TRBV28 and TRBJ1-1, with D tentatively TRBD1 (5 bases). V was trimmed by 0 bases and J by 1 base, leaving 6 bases between them. The CDR3 is made up of 14 amino acids. Germline V gene lookup returns CDR1 MDHEN and CDR2 SYDVKM. The CDR3 DNA is TGTGCCAGCAGTTTATGGGGGCAGAACACTGAAGCTTTCTTT. It encodes CASSLWGQNTEAFF.

This chain joins TRBV9 and TRBJ2-5; 7 positions match TRBD1. J was trimmed by 0 bases and V by 4 bases; bases with no gene match: 3. Germline values: CDR1 SGDLS, CDR2 YYNGEE. The CDR3 spans 14 residues. CDR3 amino acids: CASSTGQDQETQYF. The CDR3 DNA is TGTGCCAGCAGCACCGGACAGGACCAAGAGACCCAGTACTTC.

The gene calls are TRBV6-5 and TRBJ1-4, with TRBD1 identical over 7 bases. Germline V gives CDR1 MNHEY, CDR2 SVGAGI. This CDR3 comprises 15 residues. Trimming took 2 bases from V and 8 from J; bases not matched to a gene: 8. This CDR3 is CASSYGGGGREKLFF. For the CDR3, the DNA is TGTGCCAGCAGTTACGGTGGAGGGGGCCGAGAAAAACTGTTTTTT.

The gene calls are TRBV21-1 and TRBJ1-1; the DNA was not used to check the table's D call, TRBD1. TRBV21-1 is tagged as a pseudogene. The CDR3 extends over 16 amino acids. The DNA of the CDR3 is TGTGCCAGCAGCAAAAGACGGGGACACTGGCAAGCTGAAGCTTTCTTT. Translation gives CASSKRRGHWQAEAFF.

The chain joins TRBV7-2 to TRBJ1-6; 7 bases line up with TRBD1. V lost 3 bases to trimming and J lost 5 bases; unmatched junction nucleotides: 4. CDR3 length equals 15 residues. Germline V gives CDR1 SGHTA, CDR2 FQGNSA. CDR3 in DNA: TGTGCCAGCAGCTTCTCTGGGACAGATAATTCACCCCTCCACTTT. Translated: CASSFSGTDNSPLHF.